One and the same sample provided the 19 T cell receptor beta chains below, sequenced in a study of Ad26.COV2.S vaccination and SARS-CoV-2 variants. Assay: immunoSEQ multiplex PCR; the TCRdb copy retains only in-frame clones and omits some. This table holds about 320,000 clones, approximately 80% found once. Treatment indicated: roughly 20 received Ad26.COV2.S at low or high dose, single or two shots; about 5 received placebo; per-sample allocation not given. Each sample was drawn 63 days after the first injection (of vaccine or placebo). Sequencing used peripheral blood, obtained in a trial of Ad26.COV2.S vaccine versus placebo. Every receptor here comes from a person aged 18-65 years who received the Ad26.COV2.S COVID-19 vaccine or a placebo.

This chain joins TRBV28 and TRBJ2-5, with 8 bases aligning to TRBD1. The V segment lost 5 bases and the J segment 5 bases; nucleotides outside the gene matches: 4. The germline CDR1 and CDR2 sequences are MDHEN and SYDVKM. The CDR3 is made up of 13 amino acids. The DNA for the CDR3 is TGTGCCAGCAGTCGACAGGGGAGGGAGACCCAGTACTTC. It translates to CASSRQGRETQYF.

The gene calls are TRBV11-1 and TRBJ2-7; maybe TRBD2 (5 bases). Per the germline V gene, CDR1 is SGHAT and CDR2 is FQDESV (reference sequence). The V end lost 6 bases, the J end lost 7 bases, and 19 bases lay between the germline ends. The CDR3 has 14 amino acids. This CDR3 is CASRQKSEGAEQYF. The CDR3 DNA reads TGTGCCAGCAGACAGAAGTCCGAGGGAGCAGAGCAGTACTTC.

The CDR3 DNA reads TGTGCCAGTAGTCGGGGGTCGACGCAAGATACGCAGTATTTT. Protein product: CASSRGSTQDTQYF. This sequence joins TRBV19 and TRBJ2-3, with D possibly TRBD2 on 6 matching bases. V dropped 5 bases and J dropped 5 bases, with 14 bases sitting between them. Germline CDR1 is LNHDA and CDR2 is SQIVND (reference sequence). This CDR3 spans 14 amino acids.

The V and J genes are TRBV28 and TRBJ1-2, with TRBD1 matching 7 bases. The CDR3 is 15 residues long. CDR1 MDHEN and CDR2 SYDVKM come from the germline V gene. Trimming took 7 bases from V and 1 from J; bases not matched to a gene: 9. CDR3 DNA: TGTGCCAGCACCTCCCGCGGGACAGTTAACTATGGCTACACCTTC. This encodes CASTSRGTVNYGYTF.

J is TRBJ1-4 and V is TRBV2; 7 nucleotides agree with TRBD1. Looked up from germline, CDR1 is SNHLY and CDR2 is FYNNEI. J gave up 4 bases and V 8 bases, and 4 bases lay outside the gene matches. The CDR3 totals 13 residues. CDR3 DNA: TGTGCCAGCCGGGACAGAAATAATGAAAAACTGTTTTTT. This encodes CASRDRNNEKLFF.

V usage is TRBV28 and J usage is TRBJ2-2; D uncertain. V dropped 5 bases and J dropped 1 base, with 11 bases sitting between them. The CDR3 is 15 residues long. The germline gives CDR1 MDHEN, CDR2 SYDVKM. CDR3 loop: CASSPSFGNTGELFF. The CDR3 DNA reads as TGTGCCAGCAGTCCCTCTTTTGGGAACACCGGGGAGCTGTTTTTT. Based on the CDR3 plus reference TRBV28 and TRBJ2-2, the full variable domain is DVKVTQSSRYLVKRTGEKVFLECVQDMDHENMFWYRQDPGLGLRLIYFSYDVKMKEKGDIPEGYSVSREKKERFSLILESASTNQTSMYLCASSPSFGNTGELFFGEGSRLTVL.

V and J are TRBV7-6 and TRBJ1-6; 11 nucleotides align to TRBD1. This CDR3 is built from 20 residues. The junction had 11 bases not matched to a gene; V was cut back by 3 bases and J by 1 base. Germline values: CDR1 SGHVS, CDR2 FNYEAQ. The chain's CDR3 is CASSLGGGQGAVSYNSPLHF. The CDR3 coding sequence is TGTGCCAGCAGCTTGGGTGGAGGACAGGGGGCCGTGTCCTATAATTCACCCCTCCACTTT.

This chain uses TRBV6-5 with TRBJ2-1, with 12 nucleotides matching TRBD2. V gave up 2 bases and J gave up 6 bases; unmatched junction bases: 5. The CDR3 has 16 amino acids. Germline V gene sequence: CDR1 MNHEY, CDR2 SVGAGI. CDR3: CASSYPGTSGRNEQFF. DNA of the CDR3: TGTGCCAGCAGTTACCCGGGGACTAGCGGGCGCAATGAGCAGTTCTTC.

For the CDR3, the DNA is TGTGCCAGCAGTGAGACAGGGGGGACACCCCTCCACTTT. Its protein is CASSETGGTPLHF. This rearrangement joins TRBV25-1 to TRBJ1-6, with TRBD1 matching 9 bases. The V gene end was trimmed by 3 bases and the J gene end by 11 bases; junction bases not matched to a gene: 2. The germline gives CDR1 MGHDK, CDR2 SYGVNS. The CDR3 is made up of 13 amino acids.

V usage is TRBV7-3 and J usage is TRBJ1-2; 9 bases are a match to TRBD1. The junction had 13 bases not matched to a gene; V was cut back by 3 bases and J by 8 bases. CDR3 length: 16 amino acids. The V gene's germline CDR1 is SGHTA and CDR2 FQGTGA. CDR3 bases: TGTGCCAGCAGCTTTGGTAGCGGACAGGGGAGAGAAGGCTACACCTTC. Encoded protein: CASSFGSGQGREGYTF.

The V gene is TRBV7-3, the J gene TRBJ2-3; D is uncertain. Trimming took 1 base from V and 3 from J, leaving 11 bases between them. The CDR3 extends over 15 amino acids. Per germline, CDR1 SGHTA and CDR2 FQGTGA. CDR3 sequence (DNA): TGTGCCAGCAGCTTAATCCGGCTACCAACAGATACGCAGTATTTT. It codes for CASSLIRLPTDTQYF.

The rearrangement joins TRBV27 to TRBJ1-1, with 12 bases that match TRBD1. The CDR3 is 17 residues long. Germline V gene sequence: CDR1 MNHEY, CDR2 SMNVEV (reference sequence). Losses at the gene ends were 4 bases for V and 3 bases for J; bases not matched to a gene: 9. The CDR3 nucleotides are TGTGCCAGCAGTTCCTTGGGACAGGGGGCTCAGGACACTGAAGCTTTCTTT. Its translation is CASSSLGQGAQDTEAFF.

This chain connects TRBV6-5 to TRBJ1-1, with a weak D call TRBD1 (6 bases). The CDR3 loop spans 14 amino acids. Germline V gene sequence: CDR1 MNHEY, CDR2 SVGAGI. Trimming took 2 bases from V and 6 from J, leaving 13 bases between them. The CDR3 protein is CASSYGGVGPEAFF. CDR3 nucleotide sequence: TGTGCCAGCAGTTACGGGGGCGTGGGACCTGAAGCTTTCTTT.

This chain uses TRBV4-1 with TRBJ1-2; D might be TRBD1 (6 bases). V shed 4 bases and J shed 8 bases, with 14 bases lying between them. The germline V gene has CDR1 MGHRA and CDR2 YSYEKL. The CDR3 covers 13 residues. The CDR3 coding sequence is TGCGCCAGCAGCCCCTCCGGGGGCGACGGCTACACCTTC. Translating gives CASSPSGGDGYTF.

CDR3 sequence reads: CASRINTYYGYTF. The CDR3 bases are TGTGCCAGCAGAATCAACACATACTATGGCTACACCTTC. This rearrangement joins TRBV6-5 to TRBJ1-2, with D uncertain. Germline-derived CDR1 and CDR2 are MNHEY and SVGAGI. The V gene lost 6 bases and the J gene lost 3 bases, with 11 bases spanning the gap. The CDR3 runs to 13 residues.

The CDR3 DNA reads TGTGCCAGCTCACCCGGGGGAGGTAATGAAAAACTGTTTTTT. This codes for CASSPGGGNEKLFF. The rearrangement uses TRBV18 and TRBJ1-4; D may be TRBD1 (5 bases). Germline V gene sequence: CDR1 KGHSH, CDR2 LQKENI. V lost 3 bases and J 4 bases, leaving 9 bases between the germline ends. This CDR3 is built from 14 residues. The full variable domain, in which reference TRBV18 and TRBJ1-4 provide the parts outside the CDR3, is NAGVMQNPRHLVRRRGQEARLRCSPMKGHSHVYWYRQLPEEGLKFMVYLQKENIIDESGMPKERFSAEFPKEGPSILRIQQVVRGDSAAYFCASSPGGGNEKLFFGSGTQLSVL.

This chain links TRBV21-1 with TRBJ1-1; TRBD1 is the table's D call and was not checked against the DNA. TRBV21-1 is designated a pseudogene. This CDR3 comprises 16 residues. The CDR3, as DNA: TGTGCCAGCAGCCCCCCCTTCAGGGCCATGAACACTGAAGCTTTCTTT. Residues: CASSPPFRAMNTEAFF.

The chain employs TRBV19 and TRBJ2-3, with unresolved D. The CDR3 loop spans 11 amino acids. Germline V gene sequence: CDR1 LNHDA, CDR2 SQIVND (reference sequence). Trimming left V 8 bases short and J 5 bases short, with 8 bases between. The CDR3 is CASVVGDTQYF. Written as DNA, the CDR3 is TGTGCCAGTGTCGTAGGAGATACGCAGTATTTT.

The CDR3 is CAISEEDYPRETQYF. CDR3 sequence (DNA): TGTGCCATCAGTGAGGAGGACTACCCTCGGGAGACCCAGTACTTC. The J gene is TRBJ2-5, the V gene TRBV10-3; tentatively, D is TRBD2 (6 bases). CDR3 length: 15 amino acids. Germline values: CDR1 ENHRY, CDR2 SYGVKD. The germline V and J ends were trimmed by 2 bases and 5 bases, with 15 bases remaining between them.